Below are 9 T cell receptor beta chains sequenced from a single sample in a study of blood T cell repertoires in COVID-19. The method was immunoSEQ multiplex PCR; TCRdb's version includes in-frame clones alone and lacks a portion of them. The sample yields some 50,000 clones, approximately 84% seen once. Sequencing was done on a sample of peripheral blood. Receptors were obtained from a middle-aged man with active COVID-19.

The CDR3 nucleotides read TGCGCCAGCAGCCATGGACAGGGTGGCAATCAGCCCCAGCATTTT. It specifies CASSHGQGGNQPQHF. The V and J genes are TRBV4-1 and TRBJ1-5, with 8 bases matching TRBD1. With V trimmed by 3 bases and J by 2 bases, 3 bases remained unmatched. Germline assignment: CDR1 MGHRA and CDR2 YSYEKL. This CDR3 spans 15 amino acids.

The rearrangement uses TRBV10-3 and TRBJ2-7, with a possible D match to TRBD1 (6 bases). The CDR3 runs to 13 residues. CDR1 and CDR2 from the germline V gene are ENHRY and SYGVKD. The V end was cut by 7 bases, the J end by 6 bases, with 16 bases between. Written as DNA, the CDR3 is TGTGCCATCAAAATACAGGGTGGTGGCGAGCAGTACTTC. This translates into CAIKIQGGGEQYF.

V usage is TRBV6-5 and J usage is TRBJ1-2, with 11 bases identical to TRBD1. Per germline, CDR1 MNHEY and CDR2 SVGAGI. Losses at the gene ends were 0 bases for V and 7 bases for J; bases not matched to a gene: 4. The CDR3 is 15 amino acids. The CDR3 loop reads CASSYSVGTGGGYTF. Here the CDR3 DNA reads TGTGCCAGCAGTTACTCGGTCGGGACAGGGGGTGGCTACACCTTC.

The chain links TRBV5-1 to TRBJ2-7; D remains ambiguous. CDR1 and CDR2 (germline): SGHRS, YFSETQ. V was clipped by 4 bases and J by 3 bases, with 14 bases between them. The length of the CDR3 is 14 residues. The DNA of the CDR3 is TGCGCCAGCAGCCCCGTCGCTGGCCACTACGAGCAGTACTTC. It yields the protein CASSPVAGHYEQYF.

This chain connects TRBV2 to TRBJ2-3; D is uncertain. Germline V CDR1 and CDR2: SNHLY, FYNNEI. The CDR3 is 12 residues long. V lost 5 bases to trimming and J lost 8 bases, with 11 bases between them. The CDR3 sequence is CASSPLSGTQYF. In DNA form, the CDR3 reads TGTGCCAGCAGTCCACTATCTGGTACGCAGTATTTT.

The chain carries TRBV29-1 and TRBJ2-7, with 8 bases identical to TRBD1. Germline V gene lookup returns CDR1 SQVTM and CDR2 ANQGSEA. Losses at the gene ends were 0 bases for V and 1 base for J; bases not matched to a gene: 11. This CDR3 has 17 residues. The CDR3 DNA reads TGCAGCGTTGAAGATTCCGGTACAGGGGGTTATTCCTACGAGCAGTACTTC. Translating it yields CSVEDSGTGGYSYEQYF.

This rearrangement joins TRBV7-9 to TRBJ1-5; unclear D gene. The germline V gene has CDR1 SEHNR and CDR2 FQNEAQ (reference sequence). This CDR3 has 16 amino acids. With 5 bases removed from V and 1 base from J, the gap between germline ends came to 15 bases. The CDR3 sequence is CASSALRGSSNQPQHF. The CDR3 nucleotides read TGTGCCAGCAGCGCTCTCAGAGGATCCAGCAATCAGCCCCAGCATTTT.

V is TRBV11-2 and J is TRBJ2-2; 7 nucleotides agree with TRBD2. CDR1 is SGHAT, CDR2 FQNNGV, per germline. The junction had 2 bases not matched to a gene; V was cut back by 2 bases and J by 2 bases. The CDR3 has 15 residues. CDR3 amino acids: CASSLTSVNTGELFF. In DNA form, the CDR3 reads TGTGCCAGCAGCTTAACTAGCGTCAACACCGGGGAGCTGTTTTTT.

The rearrangement links TRBV7-8 to TRBJ1-3; a possible D gene is TRBD1 (6 bases). V was trimmed by 0 bases and J by 0 bases, leaving 9 bases between them. Germline lookup yields CDR1 SGHVS and CDR2 FQNEAQ. This CDR3 region has 16 residues. The CDR3 reads CASSLARTVSGNTIYF. The CDR3 DNA reads as TGTGCCAGCAGCTTAGCAAGGACAGTCTCTGGAAACACCATATATTTT.